Each of the 21 T cell receptor beta chains below was sequenced from the same sample in a study of identical twins. TCRdb re-derived calls from the 5' RACE reads in MiXCR, one entry per CDR3 protein. This sample has 690,000 or so distinct CDR3 sequences; around 8.3% occur once, and the top ten carry 0.75% to 1%. The sample was also reused in another study, on yellow fever vaccine responses in identical twins.

The source material was PBMCs. The receptors were sampled from a woman between 18 and 29 years old in good health.

The chain joins TRBV7-2 to TRBJ1-5; TRBD1 matches 7 bases. The CDR3 spans 15 residues. The germline CDR1 and CDR2 sequences are SGHTA and FQGNSA. V lost 4 bases and J lost 7; bases outside the gene matches: 10. The CDR3 sequence is CASSSWTGPDQPQHF. The CDR3 DNA sequence: TGTGCCAGCAGCTCGTGGACAGGCCCCGACCAGCCCCAGCATTTT.

The rearrangement links TRBV18 to TRBJ2-7, with D possibly TRBD1 on 6 matching bases. Germline V gene lookup returns CDR1 KGHSH and CDR2 LQKENI. Trimming shortened V by 0 bases and J by 3 bases, and 12 bases separated the two germline ends. The CDR3 consists of 15 residues. The CDR3 region has the DNA TGTGCCAGCTCACCACCGGCCAGGGGTCTCTACGAGCAGTACTTC. Translating gives CASSPPARGLYEQYF.

This clonotype came up a few times. V gene TRBV3-1 combines with J gene TRBJ2-3, with TRBD1 as a possible D gene (6 bases). Per the germline V gene, CDR1 is LGHDT and CDR2 is YNNKEL (reference sequence). V lost 5 bases and J 0 bases, leaving 15 bases between the germline ends. There are 16 residues in the CDR3. CDR3 in DNA: TGTGCCAGCAGCGCAGGCAGGGGCACGAGCACAGATACGCAGTATTTT. This sequence encodes CASSAGRGTSTDTQYF.

J is TRBJ1-6 and V is TRBV10-3; 9 bases are shared with TRBD1. CDR3 length equals 15 residues. The trim removed 4 bases at V and 10 bases at J, leaving 8 bases unmatched. CDR1 ENHRY and CDR2 SYGVKD come from the germline V gene. Here the CDR3 DNA reads TGTGCCATCAGTGGGCAAGGGGACAGGGTCTCACCCCTCCACTTT. Protein product: CAISGQGDRVSPLHF.

The chain links TRBV12-3 or TRBV12-4 to TRBJ1-2, with 8 nucleotides matching TRBD1. Trimming cost V 5 bases and J 3 bases; bases outside gene matches: 8. The CDR3 sequence is 15 residues long. The CDR3 region has the DNA TGTGCCAGCAGTACACAAGGACAGGGAGACTATGGCTACACCTTC. Translated: CASSTQGQGDYGYTF.

This clonotype has at least ten counts. The rearrangement links TRBV3-1 to TRBJ1-6; D possibly corresponds to TRBD1 (5 bases). V was trimmed by 4 bases and J by 10 bases, leaving 14 bases between them. CDR1 and CDR2 (germline): LGHDT, YNNKEL (reference sequence). This CDR3 spans 14 amino acids. This CDR3 reads CASSLLQGGSPLHF. In nucleotides, the CDR3 is TGTGCCAGCAGCCTACTCCAGGGAGGATCACCCCTCCACTTT.

This clonotype was picked up many times. The genes are TRBV4-3 and TRBJ2-3; D call uncertain. There are 15 residues in the CDR3. V lost 0 bases to trimming and J lost 2 bases, with 9 bases between them. Germline assignment: CDR1 LGHNA and CDR2 YSLEER. The CDR3 spells CASSQDNQITDTQYF. CDR3 nucleotides: TGCGCCAGCAGCCAAGACAACCAAATCACAGATACGCAGTATTTT.

This clonotype was found a few times. The CDR3 sequence: CASLRLAQYNEQFF. The CDR3 coding sequence is TGTGCTAGTCTACGACTAGCTCAATACAATGAGCAGTTCTTC. The chain recombines TRBV12-5 with TRBJ2-1, with TRBD2 matching over 7 bases. Germline CDR1 LGHNT, CDR2 FRNRAP. The CDR3 extends over 14 amino acids. V shed 8 bases and J 4 bases; nucleotides not matched to a gene: 8.

This chain links TRBV29-1 with TRBJ2-7; unclear D gene. Trimming stripped 5 bases from V and 0 bases from J, with 11 bases between. CDR1 and CDR2 (germline): SQVTM, ANQGSEA. The CDR3 has 13 amino acids. Here the CDR3 DNA reads TGCAGCGTTTCACAGCTTAGCTCCTACGAGCAGTACTTC. This codes for CSVSQLSSYEQYF.

This clonotype was seen once. This sequence joins TRBV6-1 and TRBJ2-5, with 7 nucleotides matching TRBD1. The trim removed 7 bases at V and 4 bases at J, leaving 12 bases unmatched. This CDR3 region has 15 residues. Germline V lookup: CDR1 MNHNS, CDR2 SASEGT. The CDR3 spells CASNTRRQGGETQYF. The CDR3 coding sequence is TGTGCCAGCAACACCCGTCGACAGGGCGGAGAGACCCAGTACTTC.

V and J are TRBV20-1 and TRBJ2-2; TRBD1 or TRBD2 may be the D gene (6 bases each). CDR3 length equals 17 residues. Germline CDR1 is DFQATT and CDR2 is SNEGSKA (reference sequence). V gave up 0 bases and J gave up 1 base, with 15 bases separating them. The CDR3 reads CSARDTRGGGNTGELFF. For the CDR3, the DNA is TGCAGTGCTAGAGACACCAGGGGAGGTGGGAACACCGGGGAGCTGTTTTTT.

This clonotype showed up just a few times. This rearrangement joins TRBV27 to TRBJ2-7; perhaps TRBD2 as D (5 bases). Trimming removed 5 bases at V and 4 bases at J, with 21 bases between. Looked up from germline, CDR1 is MNHEY and CDR2 is SMNVEV (reference sequence). The CDR3 runs to 16 residues. The CDR3 nucleotides are TGTGCCAGCAGTAGACGAAACACGGAGGAGTGGTACGAGCAGTACTTC. Its translation: CASSRRNTEEWYEQYF.

In this sample, this clonotype turned up many times. One junction end does not reproduce the germline sequence, and a read error may be involved. The V gene is TRBV12-3 or TRBV12-4, the J gene TRBJ2-7; TRBD2 aligns across 11 bases. CDR3 length: 13 residues. The CDR3 sequence: CASSLTSGGPQAF. The CDR3 DNA is TGTGCCAGCAGTTTAACTAGCGGGGGCCCACAAGCTTTC.

The table lists this clonotype with many counts. The rearrangement links TRBV28 to TRBJ2-1; TRBD1 aligns across 7 bases. Germline CDR1 and CDR2: MDHEN and SYDVKM. V trimming: 2 bases; J trimming: 2 bases; junction bases outside the gene matches: 3. This CDR3 has 15 amino acids. The CDR3 protein is CASSLGDSPYNEQFF. The DNA for the CDR3 is TGTGCCAGCAGTTTAGGGGACAGTCCCTACAATGAGCAGTTCTTC.

The chain is built from TRBV6-1 and TRBJ2-7; possibly TRBD2 for D (6 bases). Trimming pared 2 bases from V and 2 bases from J, leaving 16 bases between. This CDR3 contains 16 residues. Germline CDR1 MNHNS, CDR2 SASEGT. CDR3 sequence: CASSESGVGSTYEQYF. CDR3 in DNA: TGTGCCAGCAGTGAATCGGGGGTTGGCTCTACCTACGAGCAGTACTTC.

Only a few counts were recorded for this clonotype. J is TRBJ2-1 and V is TRBV5-6; perhaps TRBD1 as D (8 bases). The V end lost 4 bases, the J end lost 6 bases, and 23 bases lay between the germline ends. Germline V gives CDR1 SGHDT, CDR2 YYEEEE. This CDR3 has 17 amino acids. The CDR3, as DNA: TGTGCCAGCAGCCCTTGGGAGGGGACAGGCCTGACCAATGAGCAGTTCTTC. This translates into CASSPWEGTGLTNEQFF.

In this sample, this clonotype turned up many times. The chain links TRBV7-2 to TRBJ1-2, with D perhaps TRBD1 (5 bases). Germline CDR1 is SGHTA and CDR2 is FQGNSA. This CDR3 comprises 13 residues. V lost 4 bases and J lost 4, with 10 bases in between. CDR3 nucleotide sequence: TGTGCCAGCAGCTCGCTAGACAGCTATGGCTACACCTTC. Amino acids: CASSSLDSYGYTF.

V and J are TRBV9 and TRBJ2-1, with D unresolved. V dropped 0 bases and J dropped 0 bases, with 19 bases sitting between them. Germline values: CDR1 SGDLS, CDR2 YYNGEE. The CDR3 runs to 19 residues. As DNA, the CDR3 is TGTGCCAGCAGCGTAGTCGTATCGATGGGCAGAAGCTCCTACAATGAGCAGTTCTTC. Amino acids: CASSVVVSMGRSSYNEQFF.

This rearrangement joins TRBV10-3 to TRBJ1-6, with 8 nucleotides matching TRBD1. Unmatched junction bases numbered 11, after V lost 8 bases and J lost 8 bases. CDR1 and CDR2 (germline): ENHRY, SYGVKD. The CDR3 totals 15 residues. The CDR3 nucleotides are TGTGCCATCGCTAGTCGTGGACAGGGCGATTCACCCCTCCACTTT. Its translation: CAIASRGQGDSPLHF.

The chain joins TRBV6-5 to TRBJ2-1; tentative D call: TRBD2 (5 bases). CDR1 and CDR2 (germline): MNHEY, SVGAGI. The V end was cut by 2 bases, the J end by 3 bases, with 11 bases between. The CDR3 totals 15 residues. In nucleotides, the CDR3 is TGTGCCAGCAGTTACGAGGGAAAGGACTACAATGAGCAGTTCTTC. Amino acid sequence: CASSYEGKDYNEQFF.

This clonotype occurred a few times. The gene calls are TRBV6-2 or TRBV6-3 and TRBJ1-1; D possibly corresponds to TRBD1 (6 bases). Germline V gene sequence: CDR1 MNHEY, CDR2 SVGEGT. Trimming removed 4 bases from V and 0 bases from J, with 18 bases in between. CDR3 length: 17 amino acids. CDR3 DNA sequence: TGTGCCAGCAGTTCCCTCGCGACGGGGACAATGAACACTGAAGCTTTCTTT. Protein sequence: CASSSLATGTMNTEAFF.